This TCR beta chain was identified during a study of blood T cell repertoires in COVID-19. Across the whole study: From the United States, Italy and Spain came samples of acute and convalescent COVID-19.

In the source study's methods: Nucleated cell number was recorded as an estimate derived from reference gene primer amplification. TCRdb's table, derived via immunoSEQ multiplex PCR, lists solely in-frame clones and lacks some. From that table come the V and J calls and clone size; the DNA was used to work out D and trimming. Of some 200,000 clones listed, approximately 82% are singletons. Trimming pared 2 bases from V and 6 bases from J, leaving 19 bases between. Germline-derived CDR1 and CDR2 are SNHLY and FYNNEI. This CDR3 has 17 residues. Sequencing used peripheral blood. The chain carries TRBV2 and TRBJ2-2; D is unclear. This clonotype was sampled from a woman aged 40 to 50 with acute or convalescent COVID-19. CDR3 amino acids: CASSESLDKTVAGELFF. The CDR3 coding sequence is TGTGCCAGCAGTGAATCGCTAGATAAAACGGTAGCCGGGGAGCTGTTTTTT.